One sample yielded the 30 T cell receptor beta chains listed below, sequenced in a study of OX40 agonist ivuxolimab in advanced cancers. Measured with immunoSEQ multiplex PCR; TCRdb has only the in-frame clones, and not every one. The sample lists some 64,000 clones, 88% occurring once. This specimen consisted of CD4+ or CD8+ T cells sorted from blood, obtained in a trial of the OX40 agonist ivuxolimab. These receptors were obtained from an adult with an advanced solid tumor such as melanoma, head and neck, liver or kidney cancer.

This clone came up once. The V call is TRBV4-1, the J call TRBJ1-5; no clear D. Germline loops: CDR1 MGHRA, CDR2 YSYEKL. The CDR3 length is 13 residues. Trimming left V 2 bases short and J 5 bases short, with 7 bases between. CDR3 loop: CASSQQFHQPQHF. The CDR3, as DNA: TGCGCCAGCAGCCAACAATTCCATCAGCCCCAGCATTTT.

The gene calls are TRBV25-1 and TRBJ1-1; D not certain. V was trimmed by 4 bases and J by 5 bases, leaving 8 bases between them. Germline loops: CDR1 MGHDK, CDR2 SYGVNS. CDR3 length: 12 residues. CDR3 sequence (DNA): TGTGCCAGCAGTGGAGGCACGACTGAAGCTTTCTTT. Translated: CASSGGTTEAFF. The full variable domain, in which reference TRBV25-1 and TRBJ1-1 provide the parts outside the CDR3, is EADIYQTPRYLVIGTGKKITLECSQTMGHDKMYWYQQDPGMELHLIHYSYGVNSTEKGDLSSESTVSRIRTEHFPLTLESARPSHTSQYLCASSGGTTEAFFGQGTRLTVV.

The V gene is TRBV7-8, the J gene TRBJ2-5; the D gene is possibly TRBD2 (6 bases). CDR1 and CDR2 (germline): SGHVS, FQNEAQ. The CDR3 covers 16 residues. V lost 6 bases and J 1 base, leaving 18 bases between the germline ends. The CDR3 sequence is CASRPSLGTGQETQYF. The CDR3 coding sequence is TGTGCCAGCAGACCAAGTCTGGGGACTGGCCAAGAGACCCAGTACTTC.

The rearrangement uses TRBV28 and TRBJ1-2; D is undetermined. This CDR3 contains 12 residues. V lost 5 bases and J lost 3, with 7 bases in between. Germline lookup yields CDR1 MDHEN and CDR2 SYDVKM. This CDR3 is CASSPQYYGYTF. In DNA, the CDR3 is TGTGCCAGCAGTCCCCAATACTATGGCTACACCTTC.

The chain combines TRBV10-2 with TRBJ2-3; 8 bases align to TRBD1. Trimming took 9 bases from V and 5 from J; bases not matched to a gene: 4. The CDR3 sequence is 12 residues long. Germline CDR1 reads WSHSY; CDR2 reads SAAADI. DNA for the CDR3: TGCGCCAGTTGGACAGGGAGAGATACGCAGTATTTT. The encoded protein is CASWTGRDTQYF.

The V gene is TRBV11-3, the J gene TRBJ2-3, with no clear D. The CDR3 loop spans 20 amino acids. V gave up 3 bases and J gave up 2 bases, with 27 bases separating them. From germline, CDR1 is SGHNT and CDR2 YENEEA. The chain's CDR3 is CASSFPTQYGSRPITDTQYF. In DNA, the CDR3 is TGTGCCAGCAGCTTCCCGACTCAGTACGGTTCGAGGCCAATCACAGATACGCAGTATTTT.

In this sample, this clone turned up once. The chain recombines TRBV23-1 with TRBJ2-1; a possible D gene is TRBD2 (6 bases). TRBV23-1 is reported as an ORF; its role is uncertain. V lost 4 bases to trimming and J lost 7 bases, with 11 bases between them. This CDR3 is 13 amino acids long. CDR3 coding DNA: TGCGCCAGCAGTCCCGGGGGACCGAATGAGCAGTTCTTC. Its translation: CASSPGGPNEQFF.

The chain combines TRBV27 with TRBJ2-7; 8 nucleotides agree with TRBD1. CDR1 MNHEY and CDR2 SMNVEV come from the germline V gene (reference sequence). V was clipped by 9 bases and J by 5 bases; unmatched bases: 12. CDR3 length: 14 residues. CDR3 in DNA: TGTGCCAGTTCCTTCAGGGGGCGCATCGACGAGCAGTACTTC. The encoded protein is CASSFRGRIDEQYF.

In this sample, this clone turned up once. The chain is built from TRBV4-2 and TRBJ2-7, with D possibly matching TRBD2 (5 bases). The CDR3 is made up of 15 amino acids. Per the germline V gene, CDR1 is LGHNA and CDR2 is YNFKEQ. V dropped 1 base and J dropped 0 bases, with 10 bases sitting between them. CDR3 loop: CASSQGGADSYEQYF. In DNA form, the CDR3 reads TGTGCCAGCAGCCAAGGAGGAGCGGACTCCTACGAGCAGTACTTC.

The chain is built from TRBV30 and TRBJ1-1, with 7 bases matching TRBD1. This CDR3 is built from 13 residues. Unmatched junction bases numbered 10, after V lost 5 bases and J lost 7 bases. Germline V gene data show CDR1 as GTSNPN and CDR2 as SVGIG (reference sequence). CDR3 sequence reads: CAWDRAPFREAFF. The CDR3 bases are TGTGCCTGGGACAGGGCCCCTTTTCGTGAAGCTTTCTTT.

J is TRBJ2-3 and V is TRBV19; D perhaps matches TRBD1 (5 bases). The germline CDR1 and CDR2 sequences are LNHDA and SQIVND (reference sequence). This CDR3 region has 14 residues. Trimming stripped 3 bases from V and 2 bases from J, with 9 bases between. CDR3 in amino acids: CASSIGAATDTQYF. The CDR3 coding sequence is TGTGCCAGTAGTATTGGGGCGGCCACAGATACGCAGTATTTT.

V gene TRBV5-1 combines with J gene TRBJ2-7; D might be TRBD1 or TRBD2, each matching 5 bases. In germline, CDR1 is SGHRS, CDR2 YFSETQ. The CDR3 spans 13 residues. V was pared by 4 bases and J by 6 bases, with 14 bases between. CDR3 nucleotide sequence: TGCGCCAGCAGCCCCGGGACGGGGCTCGAGCAGTACTTC. It codes for CASSPGTGLEQYF. Filled out from reference TRBV5-1 and TRBJ2-7, the complete variable domain reads KAGVTQTPRYLIKTRGQQVTLSCSPISGHRSVSWYQQTPGQGLQFLFEYFSETQRNKGNFPGRFSGRQFSNSRSEMNVSTLELGDSALYLCASSPGTGLEQYFGPGTRLTVT.

The genes are TRBV7-9 and TRBJ2-3, with TRBD2 matching 10 bases. Losses at the gene ends were 1 base for V and 11 bases for J; bases not matched to a gene: 6. The CDR3 is 14 residues long. Germline lookup yields CDR1 SEHNR and CDR2 FQNEAQ (reference sequence). The CDR3: CASSLVLAGEVQYF. The CDR3 nucleotides read TGTGCCAGCAGCTTAGTGCTAGCGGGAGAGGTGCAGTATTTT.

The chain uses TRBV7-2 and TRBJ2-7, with D possibly called TRBD1 or TRBD2 (5 bases each). The CDR3 covers 15 residues. Trimming removed 3 bases at V and 2 bases at J, with 14 bases between. Germline V CDR1 and CDR2: SGHTA, FQGNSA. In DNA, the CDR3 is TGTGCCAGCAGCTTGGCCGGGACGGCAGCCTACGAGCAGTACTTC. Amino acids: CASSLAGTAAYEQYF.

This sequence joins TRBV7-9 and TRBJ2-5; no reliable D call. Germline loops: CDR1 SEHNR, CDR2 FQNEAQ (reference sequence). The CDR3 is 14 amino acids. V was shortened by 1 base and J by 1 base, with 7 bases between the two germline ends. In nucleotides, the CDR3 is TGTGCCAGCAGCTTAGGGTGGGGCCAAGAGACCCAGTACTTC. It yields the protein CASSLGWGQETQYF.

This chain links TRBV11-3 with TRBJ2-1; D call uncertain. Trimming shortened V by 3 bases and J by 2 bases, and 20 bases separated the two germline ends. The CDR3 runs to 18 residues. Looked up from germline, CDR1 is SGHNT and CDR2 is YENEEA. This chain's CDR3 is CASSLDGGDARPYNEQFF. CDR3 nucleotides: TGTGCCAGCAGCTTGGACGGTGGAGATGCGAGGCCCTACAATGAGCAGTTCTTC.

The DNA of the CDR3 is TGTGCCAGCAGCCACCGCGGACAGGCTGAAGCTTTCTTT. It translates to CASSHRGQAEAFF. The chain links TRBV14 to TRBJ1-1; 7 nucleotides agree with TRBD1. V shed 3 bases and J 6 bases; nucleotides not matched to a gene: 4. Germline lookup yields CDR1 SGHDN and CDR2 FVKESK. CDR3 size: 13 residues.

The chain couples TRBV18 to TRBJ2-7; D gene unclear. V lost 0 bases and J 0 bases, leaving 3 bases between the germline ends. The CDR3 spans 13 residues. In germline, CDR1 is KGHSH, CDR2 LQKENI. The chain's CDR3 is CASSPPTSYEQYF. The CDR3 DNA reads as TGTGCCAGCTCACCACCTACCTCCTACGAGCAGTACTTC. Together with reference TRBV18 and TRBJ2-7, the CDR3 gives the full variable domain: NAGVMQNPRHLVRRRGQEARLRCSPMKGHSHVYWYRQLPEEGLKFMVYLQKENIIDESGMPKERFSAEFPKEGPSILRIQQVVRGDSAAYFCASSPPTSYEQYFGPGTRLTVT.

The chain carries TRBV7-9 and TRBJ1-2; D gene ambiguous. The ends were cut back, 10 bases at V and 1 base at J, with 10 bases in the middle. Germline CDR1 and CDR2: SEHNR and FQNEAQ (reference sequence). The CDR3 contains 12 residues. The CDR3 is CATGLLNYGYTF. The CDR3 nucleotides are TGTGCCACCGGACTGCTTAACTATGGCTACACCTTC.

The V call is TRBV19, the J call TRBJ1-1, with a possible D match to TRBD1 (5 bases). Germline V gene data show CDR1 as LNHDA and CDR2 as SQIVND (reference sequence). The CDR3 totals 13 residues. Deletions cut 5 bases from V and 9 bases from J, with 16 bases between. The CDR3 sequence: CASSPHPDSQAFF. The CDR3 DNA sequence: TGTGCCAGTAGTCCCCACCCCGACAGCCAAGCTTTCTTT.

The rearrangement links TRBV29-1 to TRBJ1-2, with a tentative D call TRBD1 (6 bases). The CDR3 loop spans 12 amino acids. Trimming left V 7 bases short and J 6 bases short, with 15 bases between. Germline V CDR1 and CDR2: SQVTM, ANQGSEA. The CDR3 nucleotides are TGCAGCGGTGGTGGGGGGGCCCATGGCTACACCTTC. Its protein product is CSGGGGAHGYTF. Supplemented by reference TRBV29-1 and TRBJ1-2, the full variable domain reads SAVISQKPSRDICQRGTSLTIQCQVDSQVTMMFWYRQQPGQSLTLIATANQGSEATYESGFVIDKFPISRPNLTFSTLTVSNMSPEDSSIYLCSGGGGAHGYTFGSGTRLTVV.

This chain joins TRBV18 and TRBJ2-5; 7 positions agree with TRBD1. From germline, CDR1 is KGHSH and CDR2 LQKENI. The CDR3 extends over 14 amino acids. With 4 bases clipped from V and 3 bases from J, the junction kept 5 bases outside the gene matches. CDR3 in DNA: TGTGCCAGCTCACAGGGGGCCCAGAAAGAGACCCAGTACTTC. Translation: CASSQGAQKETQYF.

The genes are TRBV21-1 and TRBJ1-5; no DNA check was done on the table's D call, TRBD1. TRBV21-1 is tagged as a pseudogene. The CDR3 is made up of 15 amino acids. CDR3 in amino acids: CARSTGRSDNQPQHF. The CDR3 DNA sequence: TGTGCCAGATCAACAGGGAGAAGTGACAATCAGCCCCAGCATTTT.

This clone showed up just once. V gene TRBV29-1 combines with J gene TRBJ2-2; D perhaps matches TRBD2 (6 bases). The CDR3 loop spans 14 amino acids. Germline CDR1 is SQVTM and CDR2 is ANQGSEA. Trimming left V 7 bases short and J 0 bases short, with 12 bases between. The CDR3 loop reads CSAGTDTNTGELFF. The CDR3 nucleotides read TGCAGCGCTGGGACTGATACGAACACCGGGGAGCTGTTTTTT.

This sequence joins TRBV10-3 and TRBJ2-2; 9 bases agree with TRBD2. Germline V lookup: CDR1 ENHRY, CDR2 SYGVKD. Trimming at V came to 2 bases and at J to 2 bases, leaving 3 bases not matched to a gene. This CDR3 has 16 residues. This CDR3 reads CAISEALAGNTGELFF. The DNA of the CDR3 is TGTGCCATCAGTGAGGCTCTAGCGGGAAACACCGGGGAGCTGTTTTTT.

The rearrangement links TRBV30 to TRBJ2-1; D unresolved. In germline, CDR1 is GTSNPN, CDR2 SVGIG (reference sequence). This CDR3 is 12 amino acids long. The V and J ends lost 0 bases and 10 bases respectively, with 10 bases between them. CDR3 DNA sequence: TGTGCCTGGAGTGTAGACCCCGGAGAGCAGTTCTTC. It codes for CAWSVDPGEQFF. The variable domain in full, with the rest retrieved from reference TRBV30 and TRBJ2-1, is SQTIHQWPATLVQPVGSPLSLECTVEGTSNPNLYWYRQAAGRGLQLLFYSVGIGQISSEVPQNLSASRPQDRQFILSSKKLLLSDSGFYLCAWSVDPGEQFFGPGTRLTVL.

The chain uses TRBV2 and TRBJ2-2, with TRBD2 matching over 10 bases. The CDR3 totals 13 residues. From germline, CDR1 is SNHLY and CDR2 FYNNEI. After removal of 8 bases from V and 4 bases from J, the junction contained 1 base not matched to a gene. CDR3 DNA: TGTGCCAGCCGGACTAGCGGCACCGGGGAGCTGTTTTTT. Translation: CASRTSGTGELFF.

V gene TRBV4-1 combines with J gene TRBJ1-1; the D is unclear. Germline lookup yields CDR1 MGHRA and CDR2 YSYEKL. This CDR3 has 15 residues. The V gene lost 0 bases and the J gene lost 0 bases, with 8 bases spanning the gap. The CDR3 loop reads CASSQEAALNTEAFF. The CDR3 DNA sequence: TGCGCCAGCAGCCAAGAGGCAGCCCTGAACACTGAAGCTTTCTTT.

J is TRBJ2-1 and V is TRBV18; D ambiguous. CDR3 length equals 12 residues. Germline V gene lookup returns CDR1 KGHSH and CDR2 LQKENI. The ends were cut back, 2 bases at V and 5 bases at J, with 4 bases in the middle. CDR3 sequence reads: CASSPSDNEQFF. In DNA form, the CDR3 reads TGTGCCAGCTCACCAAGCGACAATGAGCAGTTCTTC.

This sequence joins TRBV10-3 and TRBJ1-5, with D maybe TRBD1 (5 bases). CDR3 length: 14 residues. Per germline, CDR1 ENHRY and CDR2 SYGVKD. V lost 3 bases and J lost 7, with 13 bases in between. DNA of the CDR3: TGTGCCATCAGTGAAGGGGCCTCCGGGCAGCCCCAGCATTTT. Translating it yields CAISEGASGQPQHF.